This record looks at one T cell receptor beta chain sequence and its context. The sample is drawn from a study of blood T cell repertoires in COVID-19. Study-wide context: Researchers got acute and convalescent COVID-19 samples from the United States, Italy and Spain. PBMCs, B-cell-depleted T cells, or T cells were the source of the cDNA or gDNA that made up the material.

As originally analysed: Quantification of nucleated cells was approximated via reference gene primer amplification. This table comes from immunoSEQ multiplex PCR, and its TCRdb copy is limited to in-frame clones, with some not included. D and trimming were read from the DNA, whereas the V and J calls and clone size are those reported in that table. The repertoire holds 160,000 or so clones, with more than 75% as singletons. The sequence derives from a middle-aged man with acute or convalescent COVID-19. Sequencing was carried out using peripheral blood.

This CDR3 reads CASSQAKWLAVFSSYEQYF. The CDR3 nucleotides are TGTGCCAGCAGCCAAGCTAAGTGGCTAGCGGTGTTTAGCTCCTACGAGCAGTACTTC. The chain is built from TRBV3-1 (or the pseudogene TRBV3-2) and TRBJ2-7, with 7 bases identical to TRBD2. The V segment lost 1 base and the J segment 0 bases; nucleotides outside the gene matches: 15. The germline V gene encodes CDR1 LGHDT and CDR2 YNNKEL (reference sequence). The CDR3 contains 19 residues.